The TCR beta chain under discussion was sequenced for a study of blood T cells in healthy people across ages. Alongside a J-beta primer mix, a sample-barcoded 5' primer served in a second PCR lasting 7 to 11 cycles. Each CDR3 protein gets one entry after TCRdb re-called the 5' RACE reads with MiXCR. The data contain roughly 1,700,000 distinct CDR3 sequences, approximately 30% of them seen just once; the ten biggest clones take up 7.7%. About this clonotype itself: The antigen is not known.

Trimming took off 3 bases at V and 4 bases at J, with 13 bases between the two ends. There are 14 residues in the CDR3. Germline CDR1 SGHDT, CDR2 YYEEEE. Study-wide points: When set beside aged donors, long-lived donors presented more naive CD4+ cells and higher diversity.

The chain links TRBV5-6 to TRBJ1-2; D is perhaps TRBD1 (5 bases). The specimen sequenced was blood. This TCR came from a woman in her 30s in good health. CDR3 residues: CASSSRGGVYGYTF. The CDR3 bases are TGTGCCAGCAGCTCTCGCGGGGGGGTCTATGGCTACACCTTC.